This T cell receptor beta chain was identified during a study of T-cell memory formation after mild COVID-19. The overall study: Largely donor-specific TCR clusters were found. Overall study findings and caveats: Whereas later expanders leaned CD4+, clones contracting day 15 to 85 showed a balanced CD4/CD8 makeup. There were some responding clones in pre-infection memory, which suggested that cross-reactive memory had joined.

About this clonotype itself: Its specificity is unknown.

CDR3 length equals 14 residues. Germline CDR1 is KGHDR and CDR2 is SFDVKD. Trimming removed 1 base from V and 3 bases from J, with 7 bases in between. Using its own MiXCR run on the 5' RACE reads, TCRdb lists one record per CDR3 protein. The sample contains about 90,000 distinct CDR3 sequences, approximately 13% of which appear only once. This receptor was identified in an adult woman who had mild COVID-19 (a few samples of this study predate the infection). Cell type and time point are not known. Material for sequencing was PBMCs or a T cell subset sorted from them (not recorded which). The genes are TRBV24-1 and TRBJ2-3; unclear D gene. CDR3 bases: TGTGCCACCAGTGATTTCCTCAATACAGATACGCAGTATTTT. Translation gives CATSDFLNTDTQYF.